This T cell receptor beta chain emerged from a study of shared clonotypes between healthy human individuals. Regarding this clone: What it binds is not known.

Produced via immunoSEQ multiplex PCR; TCRdb's table is partial and in-frame only. The sample yields millions of clones, roughly 92% seen once. Study-wide results and caveats: Clonotype sharing across donors was expected to vary with sequencing depth. Sorted-subset sequencing, rarefaction showed, was incomplete despite large depth.

Healthy and HIV-negative, the adult donors had no recent acute infections or vaccinations. In the CD4+ fraction, cells were divided into CD45RA+ naive and CD45RA-negative memory subsets. The CDR3 extends over 16 amino acids. J was trimmed by 4 bases and V by 3 bases; bases with no gene match: 8. Per germline, CDR1 SGHRS and CDR2 YFSETQ. What was sequenced was naive CD4+ T cells sorted from blood. The subset is: CD45RA+ positively selected. The TCR sequence derives from a man aged 18 to 30 in good health. This rearrangement joins TRBV5-1 to TRBJ2-7; 12 bases align to TRBD2. Here the CDR3 reads CASSYQTSGSSYEQYF. The DNA of the CDR3 is TGCGCCAGCAGCTACCAGACTAGCGGGAGCTCTTACGAGCAGTACTTC.